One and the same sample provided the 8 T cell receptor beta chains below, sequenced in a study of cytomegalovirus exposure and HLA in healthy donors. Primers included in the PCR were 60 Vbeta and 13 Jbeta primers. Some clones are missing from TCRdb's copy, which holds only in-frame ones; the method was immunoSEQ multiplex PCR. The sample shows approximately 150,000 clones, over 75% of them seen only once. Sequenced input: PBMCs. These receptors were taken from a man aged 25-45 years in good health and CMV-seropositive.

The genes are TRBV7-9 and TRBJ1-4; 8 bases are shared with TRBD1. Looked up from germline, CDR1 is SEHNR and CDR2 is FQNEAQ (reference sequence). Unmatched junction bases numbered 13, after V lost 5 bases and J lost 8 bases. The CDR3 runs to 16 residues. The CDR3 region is CASSPPNQGADEKLFF. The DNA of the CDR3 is TGTGCCAGCAGCCCCCCCAACCAGGGGGCAGACGAAAAACTGTTTTTT.

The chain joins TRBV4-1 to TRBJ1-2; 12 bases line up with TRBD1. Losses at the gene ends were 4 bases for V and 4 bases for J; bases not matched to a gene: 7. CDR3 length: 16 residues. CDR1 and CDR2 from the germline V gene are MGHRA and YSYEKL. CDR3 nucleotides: TGCGCCAGCAGCCTGAACCCGGGACAGGGGGCCTATGGCTACACCTTC. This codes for CASSLNPGQGAYGYTF.

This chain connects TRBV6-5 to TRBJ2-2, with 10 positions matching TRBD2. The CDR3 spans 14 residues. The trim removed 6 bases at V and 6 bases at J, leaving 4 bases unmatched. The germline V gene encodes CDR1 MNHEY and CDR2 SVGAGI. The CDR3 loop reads CASSQAGGPGELFF. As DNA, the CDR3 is TGTGCCAGCAGCCAAGCGGGGGGGCCCGGGGAGCTGTTTTTT.

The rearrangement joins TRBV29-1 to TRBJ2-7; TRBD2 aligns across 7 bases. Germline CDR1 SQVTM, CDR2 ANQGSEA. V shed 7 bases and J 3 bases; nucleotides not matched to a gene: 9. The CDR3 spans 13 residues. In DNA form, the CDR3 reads TGCAGCGCTATAGGACTAGGGGTCTACGAGCAGTACTTC. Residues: CSAIGLGVYEQYF.

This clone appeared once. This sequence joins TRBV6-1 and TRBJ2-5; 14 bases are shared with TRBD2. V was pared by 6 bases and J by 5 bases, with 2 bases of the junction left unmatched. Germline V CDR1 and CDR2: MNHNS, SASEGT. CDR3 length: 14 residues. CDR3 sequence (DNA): TGTGCCAGCAGCAGGACTAGCGGGGGGGAGACCCAGTACTTC. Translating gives CASSRTSGGETQYF.

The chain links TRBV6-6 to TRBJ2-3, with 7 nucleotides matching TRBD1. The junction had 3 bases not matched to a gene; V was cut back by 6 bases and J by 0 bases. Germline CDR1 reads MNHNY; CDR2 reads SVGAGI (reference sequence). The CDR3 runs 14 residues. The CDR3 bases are TGTGCCAGCAGCGGGACAGTAAGCACAGATACGCAGTATTTT. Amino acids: CASSGTVSTDTQYF.

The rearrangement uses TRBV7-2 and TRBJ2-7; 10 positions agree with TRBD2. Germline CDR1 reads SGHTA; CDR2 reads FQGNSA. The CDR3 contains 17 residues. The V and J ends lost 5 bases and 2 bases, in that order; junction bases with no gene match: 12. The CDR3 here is CASSLLLAGDLTYEQYF. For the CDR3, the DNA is TGTGCCAGCAGCCTCCTTCTAGCGGGGGACCTTACCTACGAGCAGTACTTC.

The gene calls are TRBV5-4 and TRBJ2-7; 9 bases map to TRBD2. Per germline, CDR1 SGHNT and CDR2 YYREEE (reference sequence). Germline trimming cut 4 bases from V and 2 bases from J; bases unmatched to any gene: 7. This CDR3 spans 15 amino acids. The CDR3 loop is CASSKVSSGAYEQYF. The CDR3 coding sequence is TGTGCCAGCAGCAAAGTGTCTAGCGGGGCCTACGAGCAGTACTTC.